This T cell receptor (beta chain) originates from a study of STAT3 mutations in large granular lymphocyte leukemia. In the study overall: Roughly half of the longitudinally sequenced T-LGLL patients carried detectable canonical activating STAT3 mutations.

The table came from immunoSEQ multiplex PCR; TCRdb's copy has only in-frame clones and leaves some out. The sample has tens of thousands of clones; about 88% are singletons. The V end was cut by 6 bases, the J end by 8 bases, with 10 bases between. The CDR3 is 11 amino acids. The V gene's germline CDR1 is MNHEY and CDR2 SVGAGI. Details on this clone: Its cognate antigen is unknown.

General study points: In about 35% of the 18 patients, new TCR clonotypes emerged after therapy. In T-cell large granular lymphocyte leukemia, about half of patients showed multiple immunodominant subclonotypes. Sampling intervals varied between patients and samples. Samples missed the first appearance of the clone.

Material: PBMCs. The genes are TRBV6-5 and TRBJ1-1; no clear D. The sequence was collected from a human donor with T large granular lymphocyte leukemia. Some clones in this sample may be carry-over from other donors' samples. DNA of the CDR3: TGTGCCAGCAGGTTCAGTGGAGAAGCTTTCTTT. It translates to CASRFSGEAFF.